The rows below give T cell receptor beta chains drawn from one sample of a study of T cells in localized non-small cell lung cancer. This table comes from immunoSEQ multiplex PCR, and its TCRdb copy is limited to in-frame clones, with some not included. In the table there are some 50,000 clones, approximately 88% of which are singletons. Sequences were derived from peripheral blood mononuclear cells, sampled before any cancer treatment. The receptor source for this set is a man aged 35-69 years with stage III lung adenocarcinoma. Both conserved end residues are part of each CDR3. The D gene is left open where the match is weak. Only some rows state a clone size, as once, few, many or a class for expanded clones.

TRBJ2-7 | . | TRBV19 | TRBD1 | TGTGCCAGCCCGACGAGGACAGGTCCCTACGAGCAGTACTTC | CASPTRTGPYEQYF
TRBJ1-4 | once | TRBV6-1 | . | TGTGCCAGCAGAACCCTGCAGTCAGGAAATGAAAAACTGTTTTTT | CASRTLQSGNEKLFF
TRBJ2-2 | . | TRBV12-5 | TRBD1 | TGTGCTAGTGGTTTGGGGCAGGGGGCCGGAACCGGGGAGCTGTTTTTT | CASGLGQGAGTGELFF
TRBJ1-4 | . | TRBV6-5 | TRBD1 | TGTGCCAGCAGGGACAGGCCGTATGAAAAACTGTTTTTT | CASRDRPYEKLFF
TRBJ1-5 | . | TRBV19 | TRBD1 | TGTGCCAGTAGTAGACAGGGAGGGTATCAGCCCCAGCATTTT | CASSRQGGYQPQHF
TRBJ2-5 | . | TRBV4-3 | TRBD1 | TGCGCCAGCAGCCAAGGTGGGGCAGGGGGAGAGACCCAGTACTTC | CASSQGGAGGETQYF
TRBJ1-5 | few | TRBV7-9 | . | TGTGCCAGCAGCTTAGCAGGGCGGCCCCAGCATTTT | CASSLAGRPQHF
TRBJ1-1 | . | TRBV6-6 | TRBD1 | TGTGCCAGCACTAGTACAGGGGGGAACACTGAAGCTTTCTTT | CASTSTGGNTEAFF
TRBJ2-5 | . | TRBV14 | . | TGTGCCAGCAGCCCAGGGGGGCCGTACCAAGAGACCCAGTACTTC | CASSPGGPYQETQYF
TRBJ1-6 | once | TRBV5-1 | . | TGCGCCAGCTCTCGGGCTTCTAATTCACCCCTCCACTTT | CASSRASNSPLHF
TRBJ1-4 | . | TRBV5-1 | . | TGCGCCAGCAGCTTGGAAGGACTAGATGAAAAACTGTTTTTT | CASSLEGLDEKLFF
TRBJ2-7 | . | TRBV5-1 | . | TGCGCCAGCAGCTTGGAAGGGGGGTCCTACGAGCAGTACTTC | CASSLEGGSYEQYF
TRBJ2-1 | . | TRBV11-2 | . | TGTGCCAGCAGCCAGGACCCTTTTGAGCAGTTCTTC | CASSQDPFEQFF
TRBJ1-2 | . | TRBV19 | . | TGTGCCAGTAGACGGGTGATGGGGGCAGTCTATGGCTACACCTTC | CASRRVMGAVYGYTF
TRBJ1-2 | . | TRBV2 | TRBD1 | TGTGCCAGCAGCTTCGCCGGGGGACAGGGGCTCCCTGGCTACACCTTC | CASSFAGGQGLPGYTF
TRBJ2-7 | . | TRBV30 | . | TGTGCCTGGAGTTTCTCGGGGTTCCCGGAGCAGTACTTC | CAWSFSGFPEQYF
TRBJ2-1 | . | TRBV27 | . | TGTGCCAGCAGTTTGTCTACCCTCCCCTCCTACAATGAGCAGTTCTTC | CASSLSTLPSYNEQFF
TRBJ1-2 | . | TRBV2 | TRBD1 | TGTGCCAGCAGCGTCGGGACAGATGTTAACTATGGCTACACCTTC | CASSVGTDVNYGYTF
TRBJ2-2 | . | TRBV11-2 | . | TGTGCCAGCACCCCAACGGTAGTTTACACCGGGGAGCTGTTTTTT | CASTPTVVYTGELFF
TRBJ2-2 | . | TRBV19 | TRBD2 | TGTGCCAGTAGTATTGCGGGGGGCGCCGGGGAGCTGTTTTTT | CASSIAGGAGELFF